This T cell receptor (beta chain) was observed in a study of cytomegalovirus exposure and HLA in healthy donors. Study summary: Unique TCRs numbering some 77 million, obtained from HLA-typed donors, made up an early data release. Findings of the study overall: In a later analysis, most CMV-associated TCR beta chains appeared HLA-restricted.

On this clone itself: Its specificity is unknown.

Both 60 Vbeta primers and 13 Jbeta primers went into the PCR. Using immunoSEQ multiplex PCR, the repertoire was profiled, and TCRdb retains in-frame clones only, with some absent. This sample's table reports about 200,000 clones. The clonotype originates from a girl aged 2-10 years in good health and CMV-seropositive. Sequencing used PBMCs.

CDR3 DNA: TGTGCCAGCTCACCATCAAGTCGGGATCACACCGGGGAGCTGTTTTTT. This sequence encodes CASSPSSRDHTGELFF. The V gene is TRBV18, the J gene TRBJ2-2; maybe TRBD2 (5 bases). The CDR3 has 16 residues. Trimming shortened V by 2 bases and J by 3 bases, and 13 bases separated the two germline ends. The germline CDR1 and CDR2 sequences are KGHSH and LQKENI.